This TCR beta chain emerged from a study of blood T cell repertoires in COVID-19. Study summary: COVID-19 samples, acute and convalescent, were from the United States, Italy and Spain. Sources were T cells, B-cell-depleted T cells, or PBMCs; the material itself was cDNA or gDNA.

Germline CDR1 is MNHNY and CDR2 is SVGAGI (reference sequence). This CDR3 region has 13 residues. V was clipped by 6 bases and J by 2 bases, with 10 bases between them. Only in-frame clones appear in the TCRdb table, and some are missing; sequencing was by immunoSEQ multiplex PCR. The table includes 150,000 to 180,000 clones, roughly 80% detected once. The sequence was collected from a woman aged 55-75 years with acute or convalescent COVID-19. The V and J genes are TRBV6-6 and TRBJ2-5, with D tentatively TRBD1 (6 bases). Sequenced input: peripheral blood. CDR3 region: CASRGQTQETQYF. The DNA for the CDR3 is TGTGCCAGCAGAGGACAGACTCAAGAGACCCAGTACTTC.